The 9 T cell receptor beta chains below were found in one sample sequenced in a study of T cell repertoires in cytomegalovirus infection. These TCRs' antigens remain unknown. TCRdb processed the reads anew with MiXCR; each CDR3 protein has one entry. The table has around 430,000 distinct CDR3 sequences, 42% seen once. The sequenced sample was cultured PBMCs, obtained from culture after CMV antigen stimulation. The receptors were gathered from a human donor in good health (CMV status not recorded). Some clones in this sample may be carry-over from other donors' samples.

This clonotype was seen at least ten times. CDR3 sequence reads: CASSADRGSSYEQYF. The CDR3 DNA follows: TGTGCCAGCAGCGCTGACAGGGGATCGTCCTACGAGCAGTACTTC. The chain employs TRBV7-2 and TRBJ2-7; 8 nucleotides line up with TRBD1. The CDR3 spans 15 residues. After removal of 5 bases from V and 1 base from J, the junction contained 7 bases not matched to a gene. Germline CDR1 and CDR2: SGHTA and FQGNSA.

This chain uses TRBV20-1 with TRBJ2-3; 12 positions agree with TRBD2. After removal of 3 bases from V and 6 bases from J, the junction contained 7 bases not matched to a gene. The CDR3 loop spans 15 amino acids. CDR1 and CDR2 from the germline V gene are DFQATT and SNEGSKA (reference sequence). CDR3 region: CSARLETSGGDTQYF. CDR3 sequence (DNA): TGCAGTGCTAGGCTCGAAACTAGCGGGGGGGATACGCAGTATTTT.

This chain connects TRBV7-4 to TRBJ2-4; no firm D call. This CDR3 region has 14 residues. Trimming removed 5 bases at V and 1 base at J, with 9 bases between. Germline V gene lookup returns CDR1 SGHVT and CDR2 SQSDAQ. CDR3 nucleotide sequence: TGTGCCAGCAGCGGTTTCGGGGCCAAAAACATTCAGTACTTC. It codes for CASSGFGAKNIQYF. The full variable domain, its missing parts supplied by reference TRBV7-4 and TRBJ2-4, is GAGVSQSPRYKVAKRGRDVALRCDSISGHVTLYWYRQTLGQGSEVLTYSQSDAQRDKSGRPSGRFSAERPERSVSTLKIQRTEQGDSAVYLCASSGFGAKNIQYFGAGTRLSVL.

The rearrangement uses TRBV4-1 and TRBJ1-1; D not resolved. This CDR3 spans 13 amino acids. Germline lookup yields CDR1 MGHRA and CDR2 YSYEKL. The ends were cut back, 7 bases at V and 1 base at J, with 10 bases in the middle. For the CDR3, the DNA is TGCGCCAGCAATGTCGAGGAGAACACTGAAGCTTTCTTT. It translates to CASNVEENTEAFF.

This clonotype was seen once. The CDR3 loop is CASTPAVGVFYGYTF. DNA of the CDR3: TGTGCCAGCACCCCGGCCGTAGGCGTCTTTTATGGCTACACCTTC. The genes are TRBV11-2 and TRBJ1-2; unclear D gene. Germline assignment: CDR1 SGHAT and CDR2 FQNNGV. CDR3 length equals 15 residues. With 7 bases removed from V and 5 bases from J, the gap between germline ends came to 20 bases.

The rearrangement links TRBV5-4 to TRBJ2-7; D gene unclear. This CDR3 contains 14 residues. CDR1 and CDR2 from the germline V gene are SGHNT and YYREEE (reference sequence). The V gene lost 2 bases and the J gene lost 0 bases, with 9 bases spanning the gap. The CDR3 DNA is TGTGCCAGCAGCTTCGGTTACAGCTCCTACGAGCAGTACTTC. Translation gives CASSFGYSSYEQYF.

This clonotype was counted ten times or more. CDR3 sequence: CASSLEARYVSYEQYF. Here the CDR3 DNA reads TGTGCCAGCAGCTTAGAGGCGAGATACGTTTCCTACGAGCAGTACTTC. The chain joins TRBV7-2 to TRBJ2-7, with D uncertain. The CDR3 extends over 16 amino acids. The V gene's germline CDR1 is SGHTA and CDR2 FQGNSA. Trimming removed 1 base from V and 1 base from J, with 14 bases in between.

This clonotype was found a few times. The chain combines TRBV7-8 with TRBJ2-7, with D perhaps TRBD2 (6 bases). The V end was cut by 3 bases, the J end by 6 bases, with 15 bases between. The CDR3 runs to 14 residues. The germline CDR1 and CDR2 sequences are SGHVS and FQNEAQ. CDR3 nucleotides: TGTGCCAGCAGCTTGCAGCGGGTAAGAGGCGAGCAGTACTTC. Amino acids: CASSLQRVRGEQYF.

V is TRBV7-8 and J is TRBJ1-6; D is unclear. The germline CDR1 and CDR2 sequences are SGHVS and FQNEAQ. The V end lost 2 bases, the J end lost 4 bases, and 12 bases lay between the germline ends. CDR3 length: 16 amino acids. DNA for the CDR3: TGTGCCAGCAGCTTAAGGAGTGGGGAATATAATTCACCCCTCCACTTT. Its translation is CASSLRSGEYNSPLHF.